A single sample gave rise to the 11 T cell receptor beta chains below, sequenced in a study of stem cell transplantation in POMP-related autoinflammatory disease. The repertoire was sequenced with immunoSEQ multiplex PCR; TCRdb's copy has only in-frame clones and lacks some. Here the sample spans over 60,000 clones, around 90% being singletons. The sequencing here drew on CD4+ T cells from PBMCs, taken after stem cell transplantation. The receptor set was obtained from a human patient with POMP-related autoinflammation and immune dysregulation (PRAID). Some of the T cells may derive from the graft donor.

This clone was picked up one time. This rearrangement joins TRBV6-5 to TRBJ2-4, with D hard to call. CDR3 length: 12 amino acids. The germline gives CDR1 MNHEY, CDR2 SVGAGI. V lost 8 bases to trimming and J lost 1 base, with 6 bases between them. The CDR3 here is CASLAAKNIQYF. Written as DNA, the CDR3 is TGTGCCAGCTTAGCTGCCAAAAACATTCAGTACTTC.

V usage is TRBV14 and J usage is TRBJ1-1; possible D gene TRBD1, 5 bases. CDR1 is SGHDN, CDR2 FVKESK, per germline. The CDR3 has 13 residues. V was trimmed by 3 bases and J by 3 bases, leaving 8 bases between them. The CDR3 region is CASSQGVDTEAFF. The CDR3 DNA reads TGTGCCAGCAGCCAGGGGGTGGACACTGAAGCTTTCTTT.

Written as DNA, the CDR3 is TGCGCCAGCAGCCAAACCATCAGGTGGAGGACGGACACTGAAGCTTTCTTT. It is translated as CASSQTIRWRTDTEAFF. The rearrangement uses TRBV4-1 and TRBJ1-1; D remains ambiguous. The germline CDR1 and CDR2 sequences are MGHRA and YSYEKL. CDR3 size: 17 residues. Trimming stripped 2 bases from V and 3 bases from J, with 19 bases between.

This sequence joins TRBV18 and TRBJ2-3, with a possible D match to TRBD2 (5 bases). Per germline, CDR1 KGHSH and CDR2 LQKENI. This CDR3 is 15 amino acids long. V gave up 2 bases and J gave up 2 bases, with 11 bases separating them. CDR3 sequence reads: CASSPSSGYTDTQYF. CDR3 sequence (DNA): TGTGCCAGCTCACCAAGCAGCGGATACACAGATACGCAGTATTTT.

The chain carries TRBV28 and TRBJ1-6; D is ambiguous. CDR3 length: 12 amino acids. V lost 9 bases and J 5 bases, leaving 8 bases between the germline ends. The germline gives CDR1 MDHEN, CDR2 SYDVKM. This CDR3 reads CASADHNSPLHF. CDR3 nucleotide sequence: TGTGCCAGTGCAGACCATAATTCACCCCTCCACTTT.

The chain recombines TRBV19 with TRBJ2-6; 8 positions match TRBD1. CDR1 and CDR2 (germline): LNHDA, SQIVND (reference sequence). The CDR3 totals 16 residues. The V gene end was trimmed by 5 bases and the J gene end by 4 bases; junction bases not matched to a gene: 7. CDR3 sequence reads: CASSFQGARGANVLTF. For the CDR3, the DNA is TGTGCCAGTAGTTTCCAGGGGGCAAGGGGGGCCAACGTCCTGACTTTC.

V is TRBV9 and J is TRBJ2-1, with TRBD2 matching 8 bases. J was trimmed by 7 bases and V by 0 bases; bases with no gene match: 6. The CDR3 has 15 amino acids. Germline values: CDR1 SGDLS, CDR2 YYNGEE. CDR3 in amino acids: CASSVVAGLGNEQFF. In DNA, the CDR3 is TGTGCCAGCAGCGTAGTAGCGGGATTAGGTAATGAGCAGTTCTTC.

CDR3 amino acids: CSATRGSEQFF. The DNA for the CDR3 is TGCAGTGCTACCAGGGGAAGTGAGCAGTTCTTC. The chain joins TRBV20-1 to TRBJ2-1; D might be TRBD1 (6 bases). The CDR3 runs to 11 residues. Germline lookup yields CDR1 DFQATT and CDR2 SNEGSKA (reference sequence). V was clipped by 4 bases and J by 9 bases, with 10 bases between them.

The chain uses TRBV28 and TRBJ2-1; 7 positions match TRBD2. CDR1 and CDR2 (germline): MDHEN, SYDVKM. CDR3 length: 17 amino acids. V lost 6 bases, J lost 7 bases, and 18 bases stayed unmatched. For the CDR3, the DNA is TGTGCCAGCAGGGGATGGGTATCGGGGACTACCTTGAATGAGCAGTTCTTC. Its protein is CASRGWVSGTTLNEQFF.

The chain uses TRBV3-1 (or the pseudogene TRBV3-2) and TRBJ2-3; D call uncertain. This CDR3 has 15 amino acids. V was shortened by 2 bases and J by 0 bases, with 9 bases between the two germline ends. Germline CDR1 reads LGHDT; CDR2 reads YNNKEL (reference sequence). The CDR3 bases are TGTGCCAGCAGCCAATCCCCCACGAGCACAGATACGCAGTATTTT. Translated: CASSQSPTSTDTQYF.

The chain has TRBV3-1 (or the pseudogene TRBV3-2) and TRBJ2-1; 7 nucleotides line up with TRBD1. Per germline, CDR1 LGHDT and CDR2 YNNKEL (reference sequence). Trimming at V came to 4 bases and at J to 4 bases, leaving 1 base not matched to a gene. The CDR3 length is 13 residues. CDR3 sequence (DNA): TGTGCCAGCAGCCCGGACAGGTACAATGAGCAGTTCTTC. This encodes CASSPDRYNEQFF.